Sequencing of this T cell receptor beta chain was carried out in a study of T cell repertoires in cytomegalovirus infection. Study in general: Both CMV infection and a matching HLA type were indicated by public TCR beta signatures.

Study-wide results and caveats: Cumulative public TCR beta family frequency identified CMV carriers with the relevant HLA. Predominance within the ex vivo response was attributable to HLA-C-restricted CMV-specific TCR beta clonotypes.

About this clonotype itself: The antigen remains undetermined.

TCRdb independently ran MiXCR on the reads; one entry per CDR3 protein. The repertoire has roughly 500,000 distinct CDR3 sequences, approximately 17% of them found once; the top ten carry 20% to 30%. With 2 bases removed from V and 2 bases from J, the gap between germline ends came to 16 bases. CDR1 and CDR2 from the germline V gene are LGHNA and YNFKEQ. The CDR3 is made up of 16 amino acids. This chain joins TRBV4-2 and TRBJ2-7, with D possibly matching TRBD1 (5 bases). The sequence was obtained from a human donor in good health (CMV status not recorded). Some clones in this sample may be carry-over from other donors' samples. Input material: CD8+ T cells from PBMCs. CDR3: CASSQMDTYTAYEQYF. The CDR3, as DNA: TGTGCCAGCAGCCAAATGGACACCTACACTGCCTACGAGCAGTACTTC.